Below, 5 T cell receptor beta chains from the same sample are listed, as sequenced in a study of regulatory T cells in long-lasting Graves disease. According to the study, TCR beta libraries were built with iRepertoire HTBI primers and CDR3-region Arm-PCR. TCRdb redid the calling of the multiplex PCR reads with MiXCR, one entry per CDR3 protein. The sample lists 400,000 to 500,000 distinct CDR3 sequences; less than 25% were seen once. The sample's time point: persistent/refractory GD, antithyroid drugs over 5 years with positive TRAb. There was RNA extracted from PBMCs, and the TCR library was made from it. Source: peripheral blood mononuclear cells (PBMCs), taken when the disease was refractory, from a patient treated with antithyroid drugs. Source of these receptors: a female donor with Graves disease.

The chain joins TRBV11-2 to TRBJ1-2; D may be TRBD1 (6 bases). The germline V and J ends were trimmed by 5 bases and 4 bases, with 20 bases remaining between them. Per germline, CDR1 SGHAT and CDR2 FQNNGV. CDR3 size: 16 residues. Here the CDR3 reads CASSTQQGAPGYGYTF. The CDR3 DNA reads TGTGCCAGCAGCACCCAACAGGGAGCCCCCGGCTATGGCTACACCTTC.

This clonotype was detected only a few times. V gene TRBV12-3 or TRBV12-4 combines with J gene TRBJ1-3; a possible D gene is TRBD1 (5 bases). The ends were cut back, 3 bases at V and 0 bases at J, with 15 bases in the middle. This CDR3 region has 17 residues. CDR3 DNA: TGTGCCAGCAGTTTTCCGGGACGCAGGACCTCTGGAAACACCATATATTTT. This sequence encodes CASSFPGRRTSGNTIYF.

This clonotype was counted a few times. V usage is TRBV6-1 and J usage is TRBJ2-1; possible D gene TRBD1, 6 bases. CDR1 is MNHNS, CDR2 SASEGT, per germline. The CDR3 has 11 amino acids. V lost 10 bases, J lost 12 bases, and 16 bases lay in between. The DNA of the CDR3 is TGTGCCATTCGGACAGCCTCTGGGCAGTTCTTC. It encodes CAIRTASGQFF.

This rearrangement joins TRBV10-3 to TRBJ2-7, with D possibly being TRBD1 (6 bases). Germline V gene lookup returns CDR1 ENHRY and CDR2 SYGVKD. The germline V and J ends were trimmed by 3 bases and 2 bases, with 14 bases remaining between them. The CDR3 runs to 15 residues. CDR3 in amino acids: CAISDGQNTPYEQYF. The CDR3 DNA reads TGTGCCATCAGTGACGGACAGAACACCCCCTACGAGCAGTACTTC.

At least ten counts were recorded for this clonotype. The rearrangement uses TRBV11-2 and TRBJ2-7; 14 bases match TRBD2. This CDR3 has 15 amino acids. The junction had 2 bases not matched to a gene; V was cut back by 6 bases and J by 1 base. CDR1 is SGHAT and CDR2 is FQNNGV in the germline V gene. The CDR3 coding sequence is TGTGCCAGCAGAGGACTAGCGGGAGGATCCTACGAGCAGTACTTC. It codes for CASRGLAGGSYEQYF.